This TCR beta chain was identified during a study of identical twins. With 5 bases removed from V and 2 bases from J, the gap between germline ends came to 13 bases. This CDR3 contains 14 residues. Germline values: CDR1 MDHEN, CDR2 SYDVKM. TCRdb used MiXCR to reprocess the 5' RACE reads, holding one entry per CDR3 protein. This sample yields some 1,700,000 distinct CDR3 sequences, of which 32% are seen a single time; roughly 0.3% belongs to the top ten. This chain connects TRBV28 to TRBJ2-7; weak D call: TRBD2 (6 bases). The receptor's source is a newborn girl in good health. The sequenced sample consisted of cord blood. Here the CDR3 reads CASSTPSAAYEQYF. Written as DNA, the CDR3 is TGTGCCAGCAGTACCCCTAGCGCGGCCTACGAGCAGTACTTC.